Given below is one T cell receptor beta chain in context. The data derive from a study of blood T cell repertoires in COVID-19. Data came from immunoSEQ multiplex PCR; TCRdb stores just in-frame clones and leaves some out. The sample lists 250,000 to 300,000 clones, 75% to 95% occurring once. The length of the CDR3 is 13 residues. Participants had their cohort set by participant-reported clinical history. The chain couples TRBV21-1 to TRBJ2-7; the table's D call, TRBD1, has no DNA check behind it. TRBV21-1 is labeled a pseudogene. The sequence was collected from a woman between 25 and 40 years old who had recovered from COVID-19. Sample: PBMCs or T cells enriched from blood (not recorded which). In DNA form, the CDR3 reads TGTGCCAGCTTGATGCAGGGAATCCACGAGCAGTACTTC. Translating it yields CASLMQGIHEQYF.